The next 5 T cell receptor beta chains were all read from a single sample in a study of blood T cell repertoires in COVID-19. Libraries were prepared by immunoSEQ multiplex PCR; TCRdb keeps only in-frame clonotypes and omits some of them. The table has 300,000 to 400,000 clones, approximately 91% seen once. Sequenced material: peripheral blood. The origin of the receptors is a woman between 70 and 85 years old with COVID-19, enrolled during active disease.

The chain links TRBV30 to TRBJ1-6; 7 positions match TRBD1. CDR1 and CDR2 from the germline V gene are GTSNPN and SVGIG (reference sequence). The J segment lost 15 bases and the V segment lost 3 bases, leaving 14 bases of the junction unmatched. The CDR3 contains 14 residues. Here the CDR3 reads CAWSLTGSSIGLHF. CDR3 coding DNA: TGTGCCTGGAGCCTGACAGGGTCTTCGATTGGCCTCCACTTT.

The rearrangement links TRBV7-9 to TRBJ1-1; D uncertain. The germline V gene has CDR1 SEHNR and CDR2 FQNEAQ (reference sequence). Trimming shortened V by 1 base and J by 8 bases, and 11 bases separated the two germline ends. There are 13 residues in the CDR3. CDR3 in amino acids: CASSLGPAREAFF. The CDR3 DNA follows: TGTGCCAGCAGCTTAGGTCCGGCGAGGGAAGCTTTCTTT. Combining the CDR3 with reference TRBV7-9 and TRBJ1-1 gives the whole variable domain DTGVSQNPRHKITKRGQNVTFRCDPISEHNRLYWYRQTLGQGPEFLTYFQNEAQLEKSRLLSDRFSAERPKGSFSTLEIQRTEQGDSAMYLCASSLGPAREAFFGQGTRLTVV.

This chain connects TRBV9 to TRBJ1-2, with 7 positions matching TRBD1. The trim removed 4 bases at V and 0 bases at J, leaving 9 bases unmatched. CDR1 is SGDLS, CDR2 YYNGEE, per germline. This CDR3 has 16 residues. The CDR3 DNA reads as TGTGCCAGCAGCAAGGGGACAGAGGAAGCTAACTATGGCTACACCTTC. It translates to CASSKGTEEANYGYTF.

V gene TRBV5-1 combines with J gene TRBJ2-7; D is perhaps TRBD1 (5 bases). CDR3 size: 14 residues. Per germline, CDR1 SGHRS and CDR2 YFSETQ. Trimming left V 0 bases short and J 2 bases short, with 9 bases between. In DNA, the CDR3 is TGCGCCAGCAGCTTGGGTTCAGGGCCCTACGAGCAGTACTTC. It specifies CASSLGSGPYEQYF.

The chain has TRBV28 and TRBJ1-2; 8 nucleotides match TRBD1. The V segment lost 3 bases and the J segment 0 bases; nucleotides outside the gene matches: 15. Germline V CDR1 and CDR2: MDHEN, SYDVKM. The CDR3 is 19 amino acids. In DNA, the CDR3 is TGTGCCAGCAGTTTGACGCTGTTGCCACAGGGGGAGACTAACTATGGCTACACCTTC. Protein: CASSLTLLPQGETNYGYTF.